The T cell receptor beta chain described here comes from a study of shared clonotypes between healthy human individuals. Points from the study as a whole: Naive subsets typically showed greater estimated richness than memory subsets. A few donors had 5% to 6% of their naive CD4 clonotypes in common.

This CDR3 is 14 amino acids long. From germline, CDR1 is ENHRY and CDR2 SYGVKD. The trim removed 10 bases at V and 6 bases at J, leaving 11 bases unmatched. About this clone: Its antigen is undetermined.

CD45RO-negative CD8 cells positively selected for CCR7 made up the naive population, which excluded terminally differentiated effector memory CD45RA+ cells. Healthy HIV-negative adults without recent acute infections or vaccinations served as donors. TCRdb's copy holds only in-frame clones and misses some; the assay was immunoSEQ multiplex PCR. Of nearly 2 million clones in the sample, roughly 94% are singletons; the top ten hold 1.2%. This TCR was sampled from a man aged 18 to 35 in good health. The chain uses TRBV10-3 and TRBJ2-1; 8 positions agree with TRBD2. Sequenced input: naive CD8+ T cells sorted from blood. CDR3 sequence: CATIFAGGSNEQFF. In DNA form, the CDR3 reads TGTGCCACCATTTTCGCGGGAGGTAGCAATGAGCAGTTCTTC.